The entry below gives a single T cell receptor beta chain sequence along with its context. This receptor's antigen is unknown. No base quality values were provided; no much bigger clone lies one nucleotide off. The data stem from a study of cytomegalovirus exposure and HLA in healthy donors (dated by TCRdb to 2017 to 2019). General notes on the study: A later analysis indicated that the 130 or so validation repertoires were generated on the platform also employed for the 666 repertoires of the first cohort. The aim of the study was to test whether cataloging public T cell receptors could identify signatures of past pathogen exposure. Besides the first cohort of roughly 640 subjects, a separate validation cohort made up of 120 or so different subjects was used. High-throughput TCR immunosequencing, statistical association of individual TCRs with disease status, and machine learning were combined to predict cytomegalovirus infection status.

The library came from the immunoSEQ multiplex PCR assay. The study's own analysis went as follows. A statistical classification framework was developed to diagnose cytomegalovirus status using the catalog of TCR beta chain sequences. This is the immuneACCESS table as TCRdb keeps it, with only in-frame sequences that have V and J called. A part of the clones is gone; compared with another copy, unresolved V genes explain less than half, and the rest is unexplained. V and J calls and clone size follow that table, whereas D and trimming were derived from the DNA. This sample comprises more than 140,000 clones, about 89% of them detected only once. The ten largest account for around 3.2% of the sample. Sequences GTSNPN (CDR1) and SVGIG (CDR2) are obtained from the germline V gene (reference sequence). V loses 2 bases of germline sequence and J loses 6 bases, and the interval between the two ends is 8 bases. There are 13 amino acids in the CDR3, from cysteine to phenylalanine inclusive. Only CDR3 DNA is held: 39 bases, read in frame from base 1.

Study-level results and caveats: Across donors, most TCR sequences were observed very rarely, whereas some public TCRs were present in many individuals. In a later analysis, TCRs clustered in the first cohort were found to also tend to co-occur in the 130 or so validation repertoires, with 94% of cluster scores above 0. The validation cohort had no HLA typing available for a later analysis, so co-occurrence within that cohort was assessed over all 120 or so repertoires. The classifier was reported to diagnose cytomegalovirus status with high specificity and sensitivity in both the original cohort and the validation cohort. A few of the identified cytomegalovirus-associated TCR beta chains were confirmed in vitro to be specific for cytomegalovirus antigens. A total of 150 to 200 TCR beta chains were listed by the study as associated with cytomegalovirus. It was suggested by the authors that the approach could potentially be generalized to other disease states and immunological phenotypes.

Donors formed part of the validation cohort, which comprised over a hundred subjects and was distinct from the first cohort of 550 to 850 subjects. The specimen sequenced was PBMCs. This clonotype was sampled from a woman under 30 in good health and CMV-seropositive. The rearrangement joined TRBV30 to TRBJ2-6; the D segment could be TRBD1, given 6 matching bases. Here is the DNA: TGTGCCTGGAGTCAGGGGAAGGCCAACGTCCTGACTTTC. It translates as CAWSQGKANVLTF.